These 28 T cell receptor beta chains were sequenced from one sample in a study of blood T cell repertoires in COVID-19. Produced via immunoSEQ multiplex PCR; TCRdb's table is partial and in-frame only. The table has about 130,000 clones, about four fifths seen once. Specimen: peripheral blood. The receptors here all came from a human donor in a cohort sampled during active COVID-19.

The V call is TRBV28, the J call TRBJ2-7; D is possibly TRBD2 (5 bases). V lost 3 bases to trimming and J lost 6 bases, with 9 bases between them. Germline CDR1 MDHEN, CDR2 SYDVKM. The CDR3 totals 12 residues. The CDR3 here is CASSFGRGEQYF. The CDR3 DNA reads TGTGCCAGCAGTTTTGGACGGGGCGAGCAGTACTTC. The full variable domain, in which reference TRBV28 and TRBJ2-7 provide the parts outside the CDR3, is DVKVTQSSRYLVKRTGEKVFLECVQDMDHENMFWYRQDPGLGLRLIYFSYDVKMKEKGDIPEGYSVSREKKERFSLILESASTNQTSMYLCASSFGRGEQYFGPGTRLTVT.

V usage is TRBV10-3 and J usage is TRBJ1-2; D gene unclear. V was cut by 2 bases and J by 8 bases, with 12 bases left in between. The CDR3 runs to 13 residues. Germline loops: CDR1 ENHRY, CDR2 SYGVKD. The CDR3 loop reads CAISEPGSSGYTF. The CDR3 DNA reads as TGTGCCATCAGTGAGCCGGGTTCATCGGGCTACACCTTC.

The chain uses TRBV6-5 and TRBJ2-7; 9 bases match TRBD1. Trimming at V came to 4 bases and at J to 6 bases, leaving 10 bases not matched to a gene. The CDR3 runs to 15 residues. The germline V gene has CDR1 MNHEY and CDR2 SVGAGI. The CDR3 spells CASSSRQGGPSEQYF. In nucleotides, the CDR3 is TGTGCCAGCAGTTCTAGACAGGGGGGTCCGTCCGAGCAGTACTTC.

This clone was found once. The CDR3 DNA follows: TGTGCCAGCAGTTATGGGGGCCTCGGAGGGGCCAACGTCCTGACTTTC. Its translation: CASSYGGLGGANVLTF. The V gene is TRBV6-2 or TRBV6-3, the J gene TRBJ2-6; D might be TRBD1 (6 bases). V was shortened by 3 bases and J by 4 bases, with 13 bases between the two germline ends. This CDR3 is 16 amino acids long. Germline V lookup: CDR1 MNHEY, CDR2 SVGEGT.

The chain carries TRBV5-5 and TRBJ2-1; 16 nucleotides match TRBD2. The CDR3 is 17 amino acids. Looked up from germline, CDR1 is SGHKS and CDR2 is YYEKEE (reference sequence). V lost 4 bases and J lost 7; bases outside the gene matches: 8. The CDR3 spells CASSAPWGLAGGNEQFF. CDR3 coding DNA: TGTGCCAGCAGCGCTCCCTGGGGACTAGCGGGGGGGAATGAGCAGTTCTTC.

The gene calls are TRBV3-1 (or the pseudogene TRBV3-2) and TRBJ1-1; D unresolved. The CDR3 totals 13 residues. Germline-derived CDR1 and CDR2 are LGHDT and YNNKEL (reference sequence). V lost 3 bases and J 3 bases, leaving 8 bases between the germline ends. As DNA, the CDR3 is TGTGCCAGCAGCCACAACCGGGACACTGAAGCTTTCTTT. This encodes CASSHNRDTEAFF.

The genes are TRBV6-6 and TRBJ1-1; D not resolved. The CDR3 is made up of 15 amino acids. V lost 2 bases to trimming and J lost 7 bases, with 17 bases between them. Per the germline V gene, CDR1 is MNHNY and CDR2 is SVGAGI (reference sequence). CDR3: CASSYAEWPPVEAFF. In DNA form, the CDR3 reads TGTGCCAGCAGTTACGCGGAGTGGCCTCCGGTTGAAGCTTTCTTT.

Only one count was recorded for this clone. Within the sample, other DNA sequences also encode this same CDR3. The chain links TRBV10-3 to TRBJ2-1; D is unresolved. The V end lost 2 bases, the J end lost 5 bases, and 7 bases lay between the germline ends. Germline assignment: CDR1 ENHRY and CDR2 SYGVKD. The CDR3 runs 13 residues. CDR3 in amino acids: CAISEGLHNEQFF. CDR3 in DNA: TGTGCCATCAGTGAGGGCCTCCACAATGAGCAGTTCTTC.

The count of this clone is one. This chain links TRBV19 with TRBJ1-2; D is unresolved. V was clipped by 8 bases and J by 6 bases, with 13 bases between them. Germline V gene sequence: CDR1 LNHDA, CDR2 SQIVND (reference sequence). CDR3 length: 12 residues. The CDR3 protein is CASSYLSNGYTF. The CDR3 DNA sequence: TGTGCCAGTTCCTACCTTAGCAATGGCTACACCTTC.

The gene calls are TRBV14 and TRBJ2-2; D gene ambiguous. V gave up 0 bases and J gave up 11 bases, with 10 bases separating them. The V gene's germline CDR1 is SGHDN and CDR2 FVKESK. The CDR3 contains 13 residues. The CDR3 loop is CASSQESWLELFF. CDR3 coding DNA: TGTGCCAGCAGCCAAGAAAGTTGGCTTGAGCTGTTTTTT.

For this clone: Other DNA variants within this sample encode the same CDR3. This chain links TRBV9 with TRBJ2-7; 11 nucleotides line up with TRBD1. The CDR3 loop spans 13 amino acids. Trimming at V came to 2 bases and at J to 7 bases, leaving 2 bases not matched to a gene. CDR1 is SGDLS, CDR2 YYNGEE, per germline. The CDR3 loop reads CASSVGTGGEQYF. The CDR3 DNA follows: TGTGCCAGCAGCGTTGGGACAGGGGGAGAGCAGTACTTC. Variable domain in full (rest from reference TRBV9 and TRBJ2-7): DSGVTQTPKHLITATGQRVTLRCSPRSGDLSVYWYQQSLDQGLQFLIQYYNGEERAKGNILERFSAQQFPDLHSELNLSSLELGDSALYFCASSVGTGGEQYFGPGTRLTVT.

The rearrangement joins TRBV6-5 to TRBJ2-1; D unclear. Trimming took off 7 bases at V and 9 bases at J, with 13 bases between the two ends. Germline V CDR1 and CDR2: MNHEY, SVGAGI. The CDR3 is 12 amino acids. The CDR3 DNA sequence: TGTGCCAGCATTCCACCCTCCGGTGAGCAGTTCTTC. It codes for CASIPPSGEQFF.

The chain carries TRBV12-3 or TRBV12-4 and TRBJ1-2, with D possibly being TRBD1 (5 bases). The CDR3 runs to 11 residues. V shed 2 bases and J shed 12 bases, with 10 bases lying between them. DNA of the CDR3: TGTGCCAGCAGTTTACAGGGTTTCAACACCTTC. Translated, it gives CASSLQGFNTF.

The chain carries TRBV5-1 and TRBJ2-7, with 7 bases aligning to TRBD2. The CDR3 totals 14 residues. V was clipped by 4 bases and J by 3 bases; unmatched bases: 7. The germline V gene encodes CDR1 SGHRS and CDR2 YFSETQ. The CDR3: CASSRGVANYEQYF. The CDR3 DNA is TGCGCCAGCAGCCGGGGGGTAGCGAACTACGAGCAGTACTTC.

The J gene is TRBJ2-5, the V gene TRBV5-6, with 9 bases that match TRBD2. V lost 4 bases to trimming and J lost 2 bases; unmatched junction nucleotides: 3. The CDR3 loop spans 14 amino acids. Germline V CDR1 and CDR2: SGHDT, YYEEEE. Here the CDR3 DNA reads TGTGCCAGCAGCCGGACTAGCGCTCAAGAGACCCAGTACTTC. The encoded protein is CASSRTSAQETQYF. The variable domain in full, with the rest retrieved from reference TRBV5-6 and TRBJ2-5, is DAGVTQSPTHLIKTRGQQVTLRCSPKSGHDTVSWYQQALGQGPQFIFQYYEEEERQRGNFPDRFSGHQFPNYSSELNVNALLLGDSALYLCASSRTSAQETQYFGPGTRLLVL.

This sequence joins TRBV18 and TRBJ2-7; the match to TRBD1 covers 9 bases. Germline CDR1 and CDR2: KGHSH and LQKENI. V lost 4 bases to trimming and J lost 0 bases; unmatched junction nucleotides: 4. The CDR3 is made up of 15 amino acids. In nucleotides, the CDR3 is TGTGCCAGCTCACGGGGACAGGGAAACTCCTACGAGCAGTACTTC. It is translated as CASSRGQGNSYEQYF.

This sequence joins TRBV5-1 and TRBJ2-1, with D perhaps TRBD1 (6 bases). CDR1 and CDR2 (germline): SGHRS, YFSETQ. This CDR3 contains 15 residues. The V end was cut by 0 bases, the J end by 7 bases, with 14 bases between. For the CDR3, the DNA is TGCGCCAGCAGCTTGGTTCCAGGGGCGTCGAATGAGCAGTTCTTC. Its translation: CASSLVPGASNEQFF.

This chain's CDR3 is CASRYRGQDPYEQYF. The CDR3 DNA is TGCGCCAGCAGGTATCGAGGACAGGACCCCTACGAGCAGTACTTC. The V and J genes are TRBV5-1 and TRBJ2-7, with 7 positions matching TRBD1. From germline, CDR1 is SGHRS and CDR2 YFSETQ. The CDR3 runs 15 residues. V shed 5 bases, J shed 2 bases, and the junction held 10 bases outside the gene matches.

The chain recombines TRBV5-6 with TRBJ2-1, with 8 bases identical to TRBD2. Germline assignment: CDR1 SGHDT and CDR2 YYEEEE. This CDR3 comprises 15 residues. The trim removed 6 bases at V and 2 bases at J, leaving 7 bases unmatched. The CDR3 spells CASIPGGAPYNEQFF. The CDR3 DNA follows: TGTGCCAGCATCCCGGGGGGGGCCCCCTACAATGAGCAGTTCTTC. Based on the CDR3 plus reference TRBV5-6 and TRBJ2-1, the full variable domain is DAGVTQSPTHLIKTRGQQVTLRCSPKSGHDTVSWYQQALGQGPQFIFQYYEEEERQRGNFPDRFSGHQFPNYSSELNVNALLLGDSALYLCASIPGGAPYNEQFFGPGTRLTVL.

This sequence joins TRBV5-1 and TRBJ2-3; the D gene is possibly TRBD2 (7 bases). Germline V gives CDR1 SGHRS, CDR2 YFSETQ. With 3 bases removed from V and 0 bases from J, the gap between germline ends came to 11 bases. This CDR3 is built from 15 residues. This CDR3 is CASSWGGGSTDTQYF. As DNA, the CDR3 is TGCGCCAGCAGCTGGGGCGGGGGCAGCACAGATACGCAGTATTTT.

The chain uses TRBV5-4 and TRBJ1-2; D is uncertain. There are 13 residues in the CDR3. The V end lost 2 bases, the J end lost 7 bases, and 12 bases lay between the germline ends. CDR1 is SGHNT, CDR2 YYREEE, per germline (reference sequence). The CDR3 here is CASSLPNNRGYTF. CDR3 bases: TGTGCCAGCAGCTTACCAAACAATCGTGGCTACACCTTC.

This clone was recorded only once. V usage is TRBV6-5 and J usage is TRBJ2-3, with TRBD2 matching over 7 bases. CDR3 size: 12 residues. Trimming at V came to 7 bases and at J to 7 bases, leaving 5 bases not matched to a gene. The germline V gene encodes CDR1 MNHEY and CDR2 SVGAGI. Here the CDR3 DNA reads TGTGCCAGCACCCGGGGGGTAAATACGCAGTATTTT. Protein product: CASTRGVNTQYF.

In this sample, this clone turned up once. At one boundary the junction diverges from the germline segment, which might be a read error. This rearrangement joins TRBV19 to TRBJ2-3, with a tentative D call TRBD1 (5 bases). Germline V gene lookup returns CDR1 LNHDA and CDR2 SQIVND (reference sequence). The CDR3 consists of 14 residues. CDR3 DNA sequence: TGTGTCAGTAGGAGCAGGACAAACACAGATACGCAGTATTTT. Its translation is CVSRSRTNTDTQYF.

This clone appeared once. The rearrangement joins TRBV4-1 to TRBJ1-5; 11 nucleotides agree with TRBD1. The germline V gene has CDR1 MGHRA and CDR2 YSYEKL. V lost 3 bases to trimming and J lost 6 bases; unmatched junction nucleotides: 10. The CDR3 totals 17 residues. The CDR3 is CASSQPPDRGPGQPQHF. The CDR3 DNA sequence: TGCGCCAGCAGCCAGCCGCCGGACAGGGGGCCCGGTCAGCCCCAGCATTTT.

The rearrangement joins TRBV6-5 to TRBJ1-5; D ambiguous. The V gene's germline CDR1 is MNHEY and CDR2 SVGAGI. The CDR3 sequence is 13 residues long. Trimming removed 2 bases at V and 5 bases at J, with 7 bases between. CDR3 loop: CASSYIRDQPQHF. The CDR3 DNA reads as TGTGCCAGCAGTTACATAAGAGATCAGCCCCAGCATTTT.

This clone was seen just once. The rearrangement links TRBV21-1 to TRBJ2-7; the table assigns TRBD2, which was not confirmed against the DNA. TRBV21-1 counts as a pseudogene. This CDR3 contains 18 residues. CDR3 sequence reads: CASSKRTLAGVSSYEQYF. Here the CDR3 DNA reads TGTGCCAGCAGCAAGCGGACACTAGCGGGGGTTAGCTCCTACGAGCAGTACTTC.

V and J are TRBV13 and TRBJ2-3; D possibly corresponds to TRBD2 (6 bases). Per germline, CDR1 PRHDT and CDR2 FYEKMQ (reference sequence). The CDR3 has 11 amino acids. V was clipped by 8 bases and J by 5 bases, with 8 bases between them. CDR3 amino acids: CASERVDTQYF. CDR3 nucleotides: TGTGCCAGCGAGCGGGTAGATACGCAGTATTTT.

V usage is TRBV14 and J usage is TRBJ1-6; D might be TRBD1 (5 bases). Germline-derived CDR1 and CDR2 are SGHDN and FVKESK. This CDR3 has 13 residues. With 5 bases removed from V and 9 bases from J, the gap between germline ends came to 11 bases. Here the CDR3 DNA reads TGTGCCAGCAGCACGACAGTCGGTTCACCCCTCCACTTT. Amino acids: CASSTTVGSPLHF.